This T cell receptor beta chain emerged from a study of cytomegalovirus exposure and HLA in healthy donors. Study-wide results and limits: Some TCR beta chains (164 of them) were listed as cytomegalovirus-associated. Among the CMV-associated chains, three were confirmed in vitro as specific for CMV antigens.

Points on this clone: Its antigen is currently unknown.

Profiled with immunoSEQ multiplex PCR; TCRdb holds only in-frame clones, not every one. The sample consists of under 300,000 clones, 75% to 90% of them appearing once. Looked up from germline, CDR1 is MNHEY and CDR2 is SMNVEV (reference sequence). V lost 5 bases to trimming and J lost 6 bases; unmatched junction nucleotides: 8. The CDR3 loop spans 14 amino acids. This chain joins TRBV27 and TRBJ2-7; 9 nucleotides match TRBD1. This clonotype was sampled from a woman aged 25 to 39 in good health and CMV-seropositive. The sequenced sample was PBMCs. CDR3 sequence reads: CASSPGTGFSEQYF. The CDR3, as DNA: TGTGCCAGCAGTCCGGGGACAGGGTTTAGCGAGCAGTACTTC.